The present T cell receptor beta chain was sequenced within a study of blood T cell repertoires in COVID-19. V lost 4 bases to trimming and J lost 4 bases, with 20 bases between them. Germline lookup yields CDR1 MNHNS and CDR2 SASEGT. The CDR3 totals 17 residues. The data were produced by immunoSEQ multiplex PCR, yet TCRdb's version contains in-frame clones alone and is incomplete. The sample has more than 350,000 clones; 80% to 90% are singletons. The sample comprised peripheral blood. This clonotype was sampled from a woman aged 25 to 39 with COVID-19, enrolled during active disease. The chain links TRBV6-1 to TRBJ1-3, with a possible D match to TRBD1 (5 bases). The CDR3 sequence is CASSGGSHPPFGNTIYF. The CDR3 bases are TGTGCCAGCAGTGGGGGCAGCCACCCTCCATTCGGAAACACCATATATTTT.